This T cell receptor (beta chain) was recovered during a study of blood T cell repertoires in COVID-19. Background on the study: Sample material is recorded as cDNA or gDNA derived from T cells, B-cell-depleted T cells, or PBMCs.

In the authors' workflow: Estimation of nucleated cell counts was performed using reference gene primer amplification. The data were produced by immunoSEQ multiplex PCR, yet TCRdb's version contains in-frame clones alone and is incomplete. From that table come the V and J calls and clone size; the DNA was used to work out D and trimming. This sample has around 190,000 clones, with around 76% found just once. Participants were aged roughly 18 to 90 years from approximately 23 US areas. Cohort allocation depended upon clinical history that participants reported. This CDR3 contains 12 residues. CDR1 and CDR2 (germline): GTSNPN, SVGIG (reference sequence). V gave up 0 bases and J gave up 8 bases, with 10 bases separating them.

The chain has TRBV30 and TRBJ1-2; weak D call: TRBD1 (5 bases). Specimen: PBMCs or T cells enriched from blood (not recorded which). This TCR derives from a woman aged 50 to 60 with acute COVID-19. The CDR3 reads CAWSVTGDGYTF. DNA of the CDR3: TGTGCCTGGAGTGTAACGGGGGACGGCTACACCTTC.